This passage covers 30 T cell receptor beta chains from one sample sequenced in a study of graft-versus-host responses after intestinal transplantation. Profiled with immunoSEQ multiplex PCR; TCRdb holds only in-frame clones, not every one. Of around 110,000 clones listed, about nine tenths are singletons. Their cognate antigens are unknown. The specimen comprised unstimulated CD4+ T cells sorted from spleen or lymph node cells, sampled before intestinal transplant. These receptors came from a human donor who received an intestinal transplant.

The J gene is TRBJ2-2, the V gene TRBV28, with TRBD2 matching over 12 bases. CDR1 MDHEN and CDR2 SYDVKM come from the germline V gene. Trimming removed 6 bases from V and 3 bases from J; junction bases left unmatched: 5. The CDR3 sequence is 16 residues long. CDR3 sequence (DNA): TGTGCCAGCAGACCCACTAGCGGGAGGTACACCGGGGAGCTGTTTTTT. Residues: CASRPTSGRYTGELFF.

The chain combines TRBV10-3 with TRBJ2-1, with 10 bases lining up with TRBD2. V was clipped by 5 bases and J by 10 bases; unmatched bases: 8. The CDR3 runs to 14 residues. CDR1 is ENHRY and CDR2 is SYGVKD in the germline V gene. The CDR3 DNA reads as TGTGCCATCAGTCCCAGCGGGGGGGAAACCGAGCAGTTCTTC. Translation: CAISPSGGETEQFF.

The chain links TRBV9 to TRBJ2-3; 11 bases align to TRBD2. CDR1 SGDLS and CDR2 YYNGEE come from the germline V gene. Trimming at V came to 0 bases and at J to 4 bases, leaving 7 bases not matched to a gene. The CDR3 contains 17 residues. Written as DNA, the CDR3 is TGTGCCAGCAGCGTAGCCCTAGCGGGAGGTCTCGCAGATACGCAGTATTTT. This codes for CASSVALAGGLADTQYF.

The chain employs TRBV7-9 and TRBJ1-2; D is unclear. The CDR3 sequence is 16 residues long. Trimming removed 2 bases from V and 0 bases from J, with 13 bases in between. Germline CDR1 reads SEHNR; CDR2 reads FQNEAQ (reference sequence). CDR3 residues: CASSLSAGRANYGYTF. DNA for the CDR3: TGTGCCAGCAGCTTATCGGCGGGAAGAGCTAACTATGGCTACACCTTC.

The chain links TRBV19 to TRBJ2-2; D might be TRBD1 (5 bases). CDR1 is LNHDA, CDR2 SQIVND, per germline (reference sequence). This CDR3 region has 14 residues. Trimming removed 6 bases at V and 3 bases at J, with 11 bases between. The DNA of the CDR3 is TGTGCCAGTAGAGTAGGGGAACACACCGGGGAGCTGTTTTTT. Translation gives CASRVGEHTGELFF.

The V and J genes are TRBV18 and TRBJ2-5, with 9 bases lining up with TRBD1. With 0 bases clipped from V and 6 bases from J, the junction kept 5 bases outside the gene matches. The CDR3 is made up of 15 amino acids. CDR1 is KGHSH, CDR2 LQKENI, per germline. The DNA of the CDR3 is TGTGCCAGCTCACCACCATGGACAGGGGTAAAGACCCAGTACTTC. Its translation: CASSPPWTGVKTQYF.

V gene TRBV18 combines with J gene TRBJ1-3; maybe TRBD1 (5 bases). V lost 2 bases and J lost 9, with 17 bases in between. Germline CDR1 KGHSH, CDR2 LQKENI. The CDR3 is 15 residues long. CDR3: CASSPAGTGEGTIYF. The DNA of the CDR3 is TGTGCCAGCTCACCAGCTGGGACGGGAGAGGGCACCATATATTTT.

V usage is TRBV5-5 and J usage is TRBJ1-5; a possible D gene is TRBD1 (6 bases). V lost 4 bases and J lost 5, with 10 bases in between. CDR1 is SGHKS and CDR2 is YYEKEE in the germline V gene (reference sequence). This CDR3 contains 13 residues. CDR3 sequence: CASSMDSYQPQHF. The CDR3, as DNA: TGTGCCAGCAGCATGGACAGCTATCAGCCCCAGCATTTT.

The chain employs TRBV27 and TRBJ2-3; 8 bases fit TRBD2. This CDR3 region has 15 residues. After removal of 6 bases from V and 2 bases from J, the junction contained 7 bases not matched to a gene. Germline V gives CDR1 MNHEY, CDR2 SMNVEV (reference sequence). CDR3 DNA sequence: TGTGCCAGCAGACGAAATAGCGGGGTCACAGATACGCAGTATTTT. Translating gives CASRRNSGVTDTQYF.

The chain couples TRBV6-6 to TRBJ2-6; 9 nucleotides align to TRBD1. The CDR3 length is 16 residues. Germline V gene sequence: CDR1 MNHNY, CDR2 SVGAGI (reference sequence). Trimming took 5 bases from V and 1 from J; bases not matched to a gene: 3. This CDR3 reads CASSLGTGSGANVLTF. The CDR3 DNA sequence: TGTGCCAGCAGTCTTGGGACAGGGTCTGGGGCCAACGTCCTGACTTTC.

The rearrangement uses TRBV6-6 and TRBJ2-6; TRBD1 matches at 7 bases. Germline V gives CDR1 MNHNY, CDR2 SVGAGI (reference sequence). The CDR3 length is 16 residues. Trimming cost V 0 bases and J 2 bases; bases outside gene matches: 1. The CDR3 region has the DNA TGTGCCAGCAGTTACTCAGGGGGCGCTGGGGCCAACGTCCTGACTTTC. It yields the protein CASSYSGGAGANVLTF.

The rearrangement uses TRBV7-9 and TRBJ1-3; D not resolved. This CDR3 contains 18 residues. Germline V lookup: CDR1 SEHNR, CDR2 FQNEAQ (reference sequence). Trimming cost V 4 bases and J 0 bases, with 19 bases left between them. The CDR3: CASSSRFGLAHSGNTIYF. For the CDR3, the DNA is TGTGCCAGCAGCTCCCGTTTCGGTTTAGCCCACTCTGGAAACACCATATATTTT.

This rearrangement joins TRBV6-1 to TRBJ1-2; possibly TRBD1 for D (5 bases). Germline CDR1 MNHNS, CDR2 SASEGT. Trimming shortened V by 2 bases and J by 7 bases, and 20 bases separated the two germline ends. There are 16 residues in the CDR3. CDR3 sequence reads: CASSENGRGGMSGYTF. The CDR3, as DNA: TGTGCCAGCAGTGAAAATGGGAGGGGAGGCATGAGTGGCTACACCTTC.

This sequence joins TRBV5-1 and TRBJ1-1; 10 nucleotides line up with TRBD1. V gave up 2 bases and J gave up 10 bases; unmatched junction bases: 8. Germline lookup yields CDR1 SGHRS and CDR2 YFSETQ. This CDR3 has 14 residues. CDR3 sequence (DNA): TGCGCCAGCAGCTTTACCGGGACAGGGGCGAGAGCTTTCTTT. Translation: CASSFTGTGARAFF.

The CDR3 coding sequence is TGTGCCAGCAGTTCTGGACAGGGGGGTCAGGAGCAGTACTTC. Its translation: CASSSGQGGQEQYF. This chain connects TRBV6-5 to TRBJ2-7; 10 bases are shared with TRBD1. V was pared by 4 bases and J by 7 bases, with 7 bases of the junction left unmatched. This CDR3 is 14 amino acids long. The germline CDR1 and CDR2 sequences are MNHEY and SVGAGI.

CDR3 protein: CASSYSIREDTQYF. The CDR3 DNA follows: TGTGCCAGCAGTTACTCGATCCGGGAGGATACGCAGTATTTT. The chain links TRBV6-5 to TRBJ2-3, with a weak D call TRBD2 (6 bases). V gave up 0 bases and J gave up 6 bases, with 10 bases separating them. The CDR3 spans 14 residues. CDR1 is MNHEY and CDR2 is SVGAGI in the germline V gene.

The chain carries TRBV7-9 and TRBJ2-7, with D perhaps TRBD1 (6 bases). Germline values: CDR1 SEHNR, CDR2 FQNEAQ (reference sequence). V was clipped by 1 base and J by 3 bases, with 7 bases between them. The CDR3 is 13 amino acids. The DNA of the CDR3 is TGTGCCAGCAGCTTAGGACAGGTCTACGAGCAGTACTTC. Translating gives CASSLGQVYEQYF.

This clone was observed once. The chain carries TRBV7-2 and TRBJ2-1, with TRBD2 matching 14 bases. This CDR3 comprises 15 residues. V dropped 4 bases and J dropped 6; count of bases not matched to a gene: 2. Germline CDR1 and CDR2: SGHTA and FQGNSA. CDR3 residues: CASSWTSGGLNEQFF. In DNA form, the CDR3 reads TGTGCCAGCAGCTGGACTAGCGGGGGGCTCAATGAGCAGTTCTTC.

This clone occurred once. In nucleotides, the CDR3 is TGCGCCAGCAGTGTACTACAGGAAGTTACCTACGAGCAGTACTTC. It specifies CASSVLQEVTYEQYF. This sequence joins TRBV10-2 and TRBJ2-7; D is perhaps TRBD1 (5 bases). The germline gives CDR1 WSHSY, CDR2 SAAADI. CDR3 size: 15 residues. The ends were cut back, 4 bases at V and 2 bases at J, with 15 bases in the middle.

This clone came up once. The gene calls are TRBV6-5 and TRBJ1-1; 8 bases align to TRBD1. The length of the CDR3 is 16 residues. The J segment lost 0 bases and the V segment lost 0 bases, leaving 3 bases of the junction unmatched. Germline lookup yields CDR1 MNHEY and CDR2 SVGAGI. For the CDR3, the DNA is TGTGCCAGCAGTTACTCGACAGGGGCGATGAACACTGAAGCTTTCTTT. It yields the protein CASSYSTGAMNTEAFF.

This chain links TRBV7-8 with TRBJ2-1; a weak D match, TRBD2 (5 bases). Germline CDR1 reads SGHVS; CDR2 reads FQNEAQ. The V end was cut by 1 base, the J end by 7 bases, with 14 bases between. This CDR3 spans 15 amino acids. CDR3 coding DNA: TGTGCCAGCAGCTTAGAAGGAGGCCTGGGGAATGAGCAGTTCTTC. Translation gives CASSLEGGLGNEQFF. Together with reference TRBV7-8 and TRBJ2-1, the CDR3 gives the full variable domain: GAGVSQSPRYKVAKRGQDVALRCDPISGHVSLFWYQQALGQGPEFLTYFQNEAQLDKSGLPSDRFFAERPEGSVSTLKIQRTQQEDSAVYLCASSLEGGLGNEQFFGPGTRLTVL.

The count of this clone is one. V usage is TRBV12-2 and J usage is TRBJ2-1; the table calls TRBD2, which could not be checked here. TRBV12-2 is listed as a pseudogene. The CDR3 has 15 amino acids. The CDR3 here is CASRLVVSSYNEQFF. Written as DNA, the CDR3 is TGTGCAAGTCGCTTGGTAGTGAGCTCCTACAATGAGCAGTTCTTC.

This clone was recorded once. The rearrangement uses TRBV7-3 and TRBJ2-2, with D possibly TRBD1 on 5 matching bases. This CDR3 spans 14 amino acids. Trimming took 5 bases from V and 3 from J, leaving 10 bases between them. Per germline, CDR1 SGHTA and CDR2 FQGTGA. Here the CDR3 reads CASSPGYYTGELFF. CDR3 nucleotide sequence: TGTGCCAGCAGCCCAGGGTATTACACCGGGGAGCTGTTTTTT.

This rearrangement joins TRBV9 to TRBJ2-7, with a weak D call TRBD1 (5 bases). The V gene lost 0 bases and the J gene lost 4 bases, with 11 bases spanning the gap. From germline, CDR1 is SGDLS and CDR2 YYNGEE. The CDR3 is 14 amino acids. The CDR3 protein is CASSVGIAGYEQYF. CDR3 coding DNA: TGTGCCAGCAGCGTAGGGATTGCAGGGTACGAGCAGTACTTC.

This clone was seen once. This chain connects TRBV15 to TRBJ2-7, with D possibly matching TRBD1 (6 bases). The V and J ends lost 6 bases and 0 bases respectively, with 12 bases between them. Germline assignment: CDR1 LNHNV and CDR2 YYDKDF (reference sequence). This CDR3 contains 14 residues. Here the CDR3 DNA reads TGTGCCACCAGATGGACAGAGAGCTCCTACGAGCAGTACTTC. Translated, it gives CATRWTESSYEQYF.

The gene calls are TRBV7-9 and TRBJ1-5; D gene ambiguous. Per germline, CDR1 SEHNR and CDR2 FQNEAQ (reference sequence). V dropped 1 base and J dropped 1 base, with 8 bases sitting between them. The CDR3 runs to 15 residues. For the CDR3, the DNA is TGTGCCAGCAGCTTAGGTACAAACAGCAATCAGCCCCAGCATTTT. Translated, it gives CASSLGTNSNQPQHF. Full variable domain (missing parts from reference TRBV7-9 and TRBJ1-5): DTGVSQNPRHKITKRGQNVTFRCDPISEHNRLYWYRQTLGQGPEFLTYFQNEAQLEKSRLLSDRFSAERPKGSFSTLEIQRTEQGDSAMYLCASSLGTNSNQPQHFGDGTRLSIL.

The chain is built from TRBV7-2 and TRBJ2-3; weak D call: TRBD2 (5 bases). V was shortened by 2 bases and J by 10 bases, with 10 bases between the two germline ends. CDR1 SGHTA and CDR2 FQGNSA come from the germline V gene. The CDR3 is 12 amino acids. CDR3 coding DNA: TGTGCCAGCAGCTTAAAGGAGGTCCCGCAGTATTTT. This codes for CASSLKEVPQYF.

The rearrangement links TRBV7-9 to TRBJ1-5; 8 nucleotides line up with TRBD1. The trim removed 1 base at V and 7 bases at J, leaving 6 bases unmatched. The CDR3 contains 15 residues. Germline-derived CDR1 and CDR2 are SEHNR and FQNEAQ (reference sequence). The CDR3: CASSLVGQGIQPQHF. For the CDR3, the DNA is TGTGCCAGCAGCTTAGTAGGACAGGGTATACAGCCCCAGCATTTT.

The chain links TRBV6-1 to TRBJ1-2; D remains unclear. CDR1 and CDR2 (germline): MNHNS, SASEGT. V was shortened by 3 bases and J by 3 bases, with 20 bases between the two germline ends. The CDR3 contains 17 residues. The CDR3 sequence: CASSDSPIRSVDYGYTF. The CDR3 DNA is TGTGCCAGCAGTGACAGTCCAATTCGGAGCGTCGACTATGGCTACACCTTC.

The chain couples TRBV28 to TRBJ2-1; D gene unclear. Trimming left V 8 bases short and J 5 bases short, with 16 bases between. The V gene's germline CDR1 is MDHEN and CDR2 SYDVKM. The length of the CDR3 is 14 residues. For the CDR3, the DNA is TGTGCCAGCCTCCCCAACGCCCGAGACAATGAGCAGTTCTTC. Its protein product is CASLPNARDNEQFF.